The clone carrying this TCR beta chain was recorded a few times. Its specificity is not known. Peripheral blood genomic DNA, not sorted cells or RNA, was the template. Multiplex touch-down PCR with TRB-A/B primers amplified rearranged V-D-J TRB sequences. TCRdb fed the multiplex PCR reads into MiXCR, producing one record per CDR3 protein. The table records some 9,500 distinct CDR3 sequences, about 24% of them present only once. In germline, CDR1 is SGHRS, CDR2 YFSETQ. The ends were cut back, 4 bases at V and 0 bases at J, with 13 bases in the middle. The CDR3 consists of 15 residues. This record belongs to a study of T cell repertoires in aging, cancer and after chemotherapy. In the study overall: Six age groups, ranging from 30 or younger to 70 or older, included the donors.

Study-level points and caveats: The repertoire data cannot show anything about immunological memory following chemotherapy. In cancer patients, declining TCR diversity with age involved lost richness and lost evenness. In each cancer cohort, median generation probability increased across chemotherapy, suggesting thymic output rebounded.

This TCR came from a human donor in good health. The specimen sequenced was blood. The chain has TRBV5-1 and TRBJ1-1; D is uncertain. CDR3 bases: TGCGCCAGCAGCACCGTCGCGGGAATGAACACTGAAGCTTTCTTT. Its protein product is CASSTVAGMNTEAFF.